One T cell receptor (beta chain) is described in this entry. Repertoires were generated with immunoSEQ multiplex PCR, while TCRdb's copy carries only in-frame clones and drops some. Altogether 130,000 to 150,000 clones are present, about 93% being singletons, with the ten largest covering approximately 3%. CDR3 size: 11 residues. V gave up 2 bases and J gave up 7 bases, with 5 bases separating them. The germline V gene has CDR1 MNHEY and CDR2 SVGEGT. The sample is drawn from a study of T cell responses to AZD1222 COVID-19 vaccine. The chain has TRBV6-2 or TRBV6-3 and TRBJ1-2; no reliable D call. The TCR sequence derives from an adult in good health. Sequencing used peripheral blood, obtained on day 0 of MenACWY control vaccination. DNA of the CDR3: TGTGCCAGCAGTTACCCCACTGGCTACACCTTC. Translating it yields CASSYPTGYTF.